What follows is one T cell receptor (beta chain) and its context. In the authors' methods: Nucleated cell counts were estimated from reference gene primer amplification. Generated by immunoSEQ multiplex PCR, the TCRdb table keeps only in-frame clones and is missing some. Clonal size and the V and J genes are those of that table, whereas D and trimming came from the DNA. The sample has 300,000 to 450,000 clones, about 88% seen once; the top ten hold 3%. This sample is drawn from a study of blood T cell repertoires in COVID-19. Looking at the study overall: Acute and convalescent COVID-19 specimens originated in the United States, Italy and Spain. PBMCs, B-cell-depleted T cells, or T cells were the source of the cDNA or gDNA that made up the material.

CDR3 length: 15 amino acids. V was pared by 5 bases and J by 6 bases, with 17 bases between. Germline-derived CDR1 and CDR2 are KGHDR and SFDVKD. This sequence originates from a human donor in a cohort sampled during active COVID-19. This sequence joins TRBV24-1 and TRBJ2-3; TRBD2 is a possible D gene (7 bases). The source material was peripheral blood. CDR3 protein: CATSGGGEFRDTQYF. The CDR3 DNA is TGTGCCACCAGTGGGGGGGGCGAATTTCGGGATACGCAGTATTTT.